This is a list of T cell receptor beta chains from one sample in a study of PD-L1 blockade in urothelial cancer. The data were produced by immunoSEQ multiplex PCR, yet TCRdb's version contains in-frame clones alone and is incomplete. The sample shows under 40,000 clones, about 89% of them seen only once. Sequencing was performed on PBMCs, taken around atezolizumab (anti-PD-L1) treatment. Receptor source: a man in his sixties with urothelial cancer. The CDR3 runs from the conserved cysteine through the conserved F or W. The D gene is left open where the match is weak. Expanded clones are given a class, and other clones once, few, many or no size at all.

CDR3nt | CDR3aa | j_gene | d_gene | abundance | v_gene
TGTGCCAGCAGCGTAGTAGGGGGGGTACAAGAGACCCAGTACTTC | CASSVVGGVQETQYF | TRBJ2-5 | . | . | TRBV9
TGTGCCTGGAGTGAATCCAGGGGGCGGGATGGCTACACCTTC | CAWSESRGRDGYTF | TRBJ1-2 | TRBD1 | . | TRBV30
TGTGCCAGCAGCTTAGCGGCAGGGGCTAATGAGCAGTACTTC | CASSLAAGANEQYF | TRBJ2-7 | . | once | TRBV7-2
TGTGCCAGCAGTTTCTCCGGGACATACGGCTCCTACGAGCAGTACTTC | CASSFSGTYGSYEQYF | TRBJ2-7 | . | . | TRBV28
TGTGCCAGCAGTTTTGGGACTAGCTACAATGAGCAGTTCTTC | CASSFGTSYNEQFF | TRBJ2-1 | TRBD2 | . | TRBV7-9
TGTGCCAGCGAAGAAGGGGTGAACACTGAAGCTTTCTTT | CASEEGVNTEAFF | TRBJ1-1 | . | . | TRBV6-6
TGTGCCAGCAGTCGTAATGTAAATGAAAAACTGTTTTTT | CASSRNVNEKLFF | TRBJ1-4 | . | once | TRBV27
TGTGCCTGGACTAGCGGGAGCATCGGCAATGAGCAGTTCTTC | CAWTSGSIGNEQFF | TRBJ2-1 | TRBD2 | . | TRBV30
TGTGCCAGCAGCCAAGATCTTTTCGGGAGCGGGGAAAAACTGTTTTTT | CASSQDLFGSGEKLFF | TRBJ1-4 | . | . | TRBV14
TGTGCCAGCAGCTCGGACGGTCGGGGTTCCTATGGCTACACCTTC | CASSSDGRGSYGYTF | TRBJ1-2 | . | . | TRBV5-6
TGTGCCAGTAGGTTCGGCGGGCGAACTGAAAAACTGTTTTTT | CASRFGGRTEKLFF | TRBJ1-4 | . | once | TRBV19
TGTGCCAGCAGCAAGAGCTACGAGCAGTACTTC | CASSKSYEQYF | TRBJ2-7 | . | . | TRBV7-9
TGTGCCAGCAGCTTAGTACGGTCCTACGAGCAGTACTTC | CASSLVRSYEQYF | TRBJ2-7 | . | . | TRBV7-2
TGTGCCAGCAGCATTATGACAGGGTTGAACACTGAAGCTTTCTTT | CASSIMTGLNTEAFF | TRBJ1-1 | TRBD1 | once | TRBV7-9
TGTGCCAGCAGCCCAGGCGTGGGGCCCTACGAGCAGTACTTC | CASSPGVGPYEQYF | TRBJ2-7 | . | . | TRBV4-2
TGTGCCAGTAGTACATCTAGCGGGAGCTCCTACAATGAGCAGTTCTTC | CASSTSSGSSYNEQFF | TRBJ2-1 | TRBD2 | . | TRBV19
TGTGCCAGCAGCCGGGACAGGGATGAGAGTGAAGCTTTCTTT | CASSRDRDESEAFF | TRBJ1-1 | TRBD1 | . | TRBV7-2
TGTGCCAGTAGCCCAGCCCGGGACAGGGTTGGCTACACCTTC | CASSPARDRVGYTF | TRBJ1-2 | TRBD1 | . | TRBV19
TGTGCCAGCTCCCAGGGCCAAGCGGGAGGATGGACCGGGGAGCTGTTTTTT | CASSQGQAGGWTGELFF | TRBJ2-2 | TRBD2 | . | TRBV18
TGTGCCAGCAGCTTGGCCCACGCCGGGACAGGGAAAAACATTCAGTACTTC | CASSLAHAGTGKNIQYF | TRBJ2-4 | TRBD1 | . | TRBV5-8
TGCGCCAGCAGCCAGGGCGGGGGAACCAGCTATGGCTACACCTTC | CASSQGGGTSYGYTF | TRBJ1-2 | . | . | TRBV4-1
TGCGCCAGCAGGGCAGGAGGTCTCTATGGCTACACCTTC | CASRAGGLYGYTF | TRBJ1-2 | . | few | TRBV5-1
TGTGCCAGCAGTCCCTCGCAGGGTACGCAGTATTTT | CASSPSQGTQYF | TRBJ2-3 | . | . | TRBV6-6
TGTGCCAGCAGCCTCCTCCGTGGGGCAGGGTCTAACTATGGCTACACCTTC | CASSLLRGAGSNYGYTF | TRBJ1-2 | . | . | TRBV28
TGTGCCAGCAGCGTTCAGGGCCCCTATGGAAACACCATATATTTT | CASSVQGPYGNTIYF | TRBJ1-3 | . | few | TRBV11-3
TGTGCCTGGAGCCATGAAATCGGACAGGGGGGTTTTGAAAAACTGTTTTTT | CAWSHEIGQGGFEKLFF | TRBJ1-4 | TRBD1 | . | TRBV30
TGCAGCGTTGAAACCCTAGCGGGAGCGAGTGAGCAGTTCTTC | CSVETLAGASEQFF | TRBJ2-1 | TRBD2 | . | TRBV29-1
TGTGCCAGCGCTATGTCCGGGACAGGGCTCTATGGCTACACCTTC | CASAMSGTGLYGYTF | TRBJ1-2 | TRBD1 | . | TRBV6-5
TGCGCCAGCAGCCAATCGGACAGGGGGTTCACAGATACGCAGTATTTT | CASSQSDRGFTDTQYF | TRBJ2-3 | TRBD1 | . | TRBV4-1